Described below is a single TCR beta chain sequence and its context. The record originates from a study of T cells of healthy individuals. One entry per CDR3 protein, called by TCRdb with MiXCR from the 5' RACE reads. The sample lists about 53,000 distinct CDR3 sequences, about 15% occurring once. This CDR3 is built from 15 residues. Between the trimmed V and J ends, which lost 7 bases and 5 bases, there was a span of 15 bases. CDR1 is MNHEY, CDR2 SVGAGI, per germline. The sequence was collected from a human donor in good health. The V gene is TRBV6-5, the J gene TRBJ1-6; D not resolved. The CDR3 is CASTPERLHNSPLHF. The DNA for the CDR3 is TGTGCCAGCACCCCGGAGAGGTTACATAATTCACCCCTCCACTTT.